One sample yielded the 9 T cell receptor beta chains listed below, sequenced in a study of regulatory T cells in long-lasting Graves disease. Combining iRepertoire HTBI primers with Arm-PCR of CDR3 regions, the authors built TCR beta libraries. TCRdb called the multiplex PCR reads again in MiXCR, with one record for every CDR3 protein. The sample lists around 450,000 distinct CDR3 sequences, roughly a fifth occurring once. As for time point: persistent/refractory GD, antithyroid drugs over 5 years with positive TRAb. PBMC RNA was the source of the TCR library. Material: peripheral blood mononuclear cells (PBMCs), obtained when the disease was refractory, from a patient treated with antithyroid drugs. The receptors were gathered from a female donor with Graves disease.

This clonotype was seen a single time. The gene calls are TRBV19 and TRBJ1-5; the D is unclear. Germline V lookup: CDR1 LNHDA, CDR2 SQIVND (reference sequence). Trimming cost V 3 bases and J 4 bases, with 13 bases left between them. There are 15 residues in the CDR3. The CDR3 bases are TGTGCCAGTAGTATCCCCCGGCAGGTAAATCAGCCCCAGCATTTT. This codes for CASSIPRQVNQPQHF.

This clonotype has at least ten counts. The rearrangement uses TRBV19 and TRBJ1-1, with D maybe TRBD1 (5 bases). V lost 5 bases and J lost 0, with 10 bases in between. The CDR3 is 14 residues long. From germline, CDR1 is LNHDA and CDR2 SQIVND (reference sequence). CDR3 in amino acids: CASSATVVNTEAFF. The CDR3, as DNA: TGTGCCAGTAGTGCGACAGTAGTGAACACTGAAGCTTTCTTT.

This clonotype was detected many times. This chain connects TRBV2 to TRBJ1-5; 7 bases fit TRBD1. This CDR3 region has 14 residues. The germline V gene encodes CDR1 SNHLY and CDR2 FYNNEI. Trimming cost V 6 bases and J 7 bases; bases outside gene matches: 9. DNA for the CDR3: TGTGCCAGCAGGATGACAGGGATCTCCCAGCCCCAGCATTTT. The encoded protein is CASRMTGISQPQHF.

The rearrangement links TRBV15 to TRBJ2-1; tentative D call: TRBD2 (6 bases). The CDR3 has 15 residues. The V end was cut by 5 bases, the J end by 6 bases, with 17 bases between. Germline CDR1 LNHNV, CDR2 YYDKDF (reference sequence). The CDR3 here is CATSLRRQGGNEQFF. DNA for the CDR3: TGTGCCACCAGCCTACGGCGGCAGGGAGGCAATGAGCAGTTCTTC.

This clonotype was found many times. For the CDR3, the DNA is TGTGCCAGCAGTTACCTAGCCTACGAGCAGTACTTC. This codes for CASSYLAYEQYF. This rearrangement joins TRBV6-5 to TRBJ2-7, with D hard to call. The CDR3 covers 12 residues. The germline V gene has CDR1 MNHEY and CDR2 SVGAGI. Trimming pared 2 bases from V and 2 bases from J, leaving 4 bases between.

This clonotype was seen repeatedly, ten times or more. The gene calls are TRBV7-9 and TRBJ1-4, with TRBD1 identical over 7 bases. There are 14 residues in the CDR3. In germline, CDR1 is SEHNR, CDR2 FQNEAQ (reference sequence). Trimming removed 5 bases from V and 6 bases from J; junction bases left unmatched: 6. CDR3 protein: CASSPDRVDEKLFF. The CDR3 DNA sequence: TGTGCCAGCAGCCCTGACAGGGTGGATGAAAAACTGTTTTTT.

The sample holds many counts of this clonotype. In DNA, the CDR3 is TGTGCCAGCAGTTTTCCTAGGACAGTGAACTATGGCTACACCTTC. Protein product: CASSFPRTVNYGYTF. The rearrangement joins TRBV28 to TRBJ1-2; D may be TRBD1 (6 bases). CDR1 and CDR2 (germline): MDHEN, SYDVKM. The CDR3 totals 15 residues. Trimming took off 3 bases at V and 2 bases at J, with 13 bases between the two ends.

The chain joins TRBV4-1 to TRBJ1-5; D is unclear. This CDR3 spans 13 amino acids. CDR1 is MGHRA and CDR2 is YSYEKL in the germline V gene. V dropped 0 bases and J dropped 5 bases, with 5 bases sitting between them. Here the CDR3 reads CASSQDADQPQHF. DNA of the CDR3: TGCGCCAGCAGCCAAGATGCCGATCAGCCCCAGCATTTT.

About this clonotype: The junction and the germline gene differ at one end; a read error may be behind it. This rearrangement joins TRBV24-1 to TRBJ1-1; 7 bases are a match to TRBD1. Germline CDR1 reads KGHDR; CDR2 reads SFDVKD. The CDR3 runs to 13 residues. The CDR3 DNA is TGTGCCACCCAGGGACAGATGAACACTGGAGCTTTCTTT. Amino acid sequence: CATQGQMNTGAFF.